This is a list of T cell receptor beta chains from one sample in a study of beta chain features in type 1 diabetes. Method: immunoSEQ multiplex PCR; TCRdb's copy keeps in-frame clones and lacks some. This table has 250,000 to 350,000 clones, 14% appearing once. The sample taken for sequencing was naive CD4+ T cells from blood. The receptors derive from a man aged 25-45 years with type 1 diabetes. Both conserved end residues are part of each CDR3. A D gene is named only where the DNA matches it firmly. Only part of the rows carry a size: once, few, many, or a class if the clone is expanded.

NA	12	NA	TRBV7-9	TRBJ1-5	TGTGCCAGCAGCTTCCCGGGGAGGCCCCAGCATTTT	CASSFPGRPQHF
TRBD1	15	few	TRBV7-2	TRBJ1-4	TGTGCCAGCAGCGCGCAGACAGGGAGGAATGAAAAACTGTTTTTT	CASSAQTGRNEKLFF
NA	14	few	TRBV18	TRBJ2-2	TGTGCCAGCACTACGGACTTAAATGCCGGGGAGCTGTTTTTT	CASTTDLNAGELFF
NA	13	NA	TRBV6-5	TRBJ1-5	TGTGCCAGCTCCACAGGGTACAATCAGCCCCAGCATTTT	CASSTGYNQPQHF
TRBD2	13	NA	TRBV28	TRBJ2-5	TGTGCCAGCAGTTTCCTAGCGGGCAGGCACCAGTACTTC	CASSFLAGRHQYF
TRBD1	15	few	TRBV6-1	TRBJ1-5	TGTGCCAGCACCGAGCAGGGGGCGCCGGTTCAGCCCCAGCATTTT	CASTEQGAPVQPQHF
TRBD1	19	NA	TRBV5-4	TRBJ2-6	TGTGCCAGCAGCCTCCCGGTCGGGGACAGGGTCGCTGGGGCCAACGTCCTGACTTTC	CASSLPVGDRVAGANVLTF
NA	15	NA	TRBV28	TRBJ2-7	TGTGCCAGCAGTTCCTCGGCGGCACACTCCTACGAGCAGTACTTC	CASSSSAAHSYEQYF
TRBD1	14	NA	TRBV27	TRBJ2-1	TGTGCCAGCAGTCTCAGACAGGGTCGCAATGAGCAGTTCTTC	CASSLRQGRNEQFF
TRBD1	13	few	TRBV5-1	TRBJ1-1	TGCGCCAGCAGCCGGACAGGGGCCACTGAAGCTTTCTTT	CASSRTGATEAFF
TRBD1	14	few	TRBV7-9	TRBJ1-3	TGTGCCAGCAGCTTGGACAGGGCTGGAAACACCATATATTTT	CASSLDRAGNTIYF
TRBD2	14	few	TRBV5-1	TRBJ2-1	TGCGCCAGCAGCTTGGTCGGGACTAGGAATGAGCAGTTCTTC	CASSLVGTRNEQFF
TRBD1	13	few	TRBV25-1	TRBJ2-7	TGTGCCACCACGGACAGGGGGCTCCACGAGCAGTACTTC	CATTDRGLHEQYF
NA	12	many	TRBV30	TRBJ1-1	TGTGCCTGGAGTGTACCAGGCCCTGAAGCTTTCTTT	CAWSVPGPEAFF
TRBD2	16	few	TRBV7-2	TRBJ2-3	TGTGCCAGCAGCCACCAAAGCGGGACTAGCACAGATACGCAGTATTTT	CASSHQSGTSTDTQYF
TRBD1	18	few	TRBV9	TRBJ1-4	TGTGCCAGCAGCGTAACGGACAGGGGGCTTTCAACTAATGAAAAACTGTTTTTT	CASSVTDRGLSTNEKLFF
TRBD1	15	NA	TRBV15	TRBJ2-4	TGTGCCACCAGCAGAGATGCAGCGACAGGGGACATTCAGTACTTC	CATSRDAATGDIQYF
NA	17	few	TRBV7-9	TRBJ1-1	TGTGCCAGCAGCTCAAGAGTCAGGGAGGCGACTGACACTGAAGCTTTCTTT	CASSSRVREATDTEAFF
NA	14	few	TRBV11-2	TRBJ2-1	TGTGCCAGCAGCTTACAGGGGCTACACAATGAGCAGTTCTTC	CASSLQGLHNEQFF
NA	14	few	TRBV28	TRBJ1-5	TGTGCCAGCAGTTTACCGAGTGGCAATCAGCCCCAGCATTTT	CASSLPSGNQPQHF
TRBD1	14	NA	TRBV7-8	TRBJ1-1	TGTGCCAGCAGCCCACGGACAGGGGAACTTGAAGCTTTCTTT	CASSPRTGELEAFF
TRBD2	16	few	TRBV5-1	TRBJ2-7	TGCGCCAGCAGCTTGCCCCCGACGGGAGGGAGCTACGAGCAGTACTTC	CASSLPPTGGSYEQYF
TRBD1	14	few	TRBV5-1	TRBJ2-7	TGCGCCAGCAGCAGGGGACAGGGCCCCTACGAGCAGTACTTC	CASSRGQGPYEQYF
TRBD1	14	NA	TRBV18	TRBJ2-1	TGTGCCAGCTCACCGAGCAGGGGGCTTAATGAGCAGTTCTTC	CASSPSRGLNEQFF
NA	14	few	TRBV19	TRBJ1-4	TGTGCCACGAGTTCAGGGACAACTAATGAAAAACTGTTTTTT	CATSSGTTNEKLFF
NA	12	NA	TRBV28	TRBJ2-7	TGTGCCAGCAGATCCCGCGGAAACGAGCAGTACTTC	CASRSRGNEQYF
TRBD1	14	NA	TRBV5-1	TRBJ2-7	TGCGCCAGCAGCTTGGGACAGGGGGTATACGAGCAGTACTTC	CASSLGQGVYEQYF
TRBD2	13	few	TRBV27	TRBJ2-5	TGTGCCAGCAGCCGGGGGGGGCAAGAGACCCAGTACTTC	CASSRGGQETQYF
NA	13	NA	TRBV30	TRBJ1-5	TGTGCCTGGAGTGAGGCCGGGTCCCAGCCCCAGCATTTT	CAWSEAGSQPQHF
TRBD1	14	NA	TRBV5-1	TRBJ2-7	TGCGCCAGCAGCTTGGGGACAGGGGGCTACGAGCAGTACTTC	CASSLGTGGYEQYF
TRBD2	16	NA	TRBV5-1	TRBJ2-1	TGCGCCAGCAGCATTGGGACTAGCGGACTATACAATGAGCAGTTCTTC	CASSIGTSGLYNEQFF
NA	14	NA	TRBV7-9	TRBJ2-3	TGTGCCAGCAGCTTAAGCGCGGGCACAGATACGCAGTATTTT	CASSLSAGTDTQYF
TRBD1	14	few	TRBV7-9	TRBJ2-1	TGTGCCAGCAGCTTAAGGGACAGCTACAATGAGCAGTTCTTC	CASSLRDSYNEQFF
TRBD2	16	NA	TRBV28	TRBJ2-1	TGTGCCAGCAGTCCTACGCCTAGCGGGAGTTACAATGAGCAGTTCTTC	CASSPTPSGSYNEQFF
NA	12	few	TRBV29-1	TRBJ1-1	TGCAGCGTTGCGGGGGGGAACACTGAAGCTTTCTTT	CSVAGGNTEAFF
NA	17	NA	TRBV25-1	TRBJ2-1	TGTGCCAGCAGTGAATTATGGTCGACAGGAACCTACAATGAGCAGTTCTTC	CASSELWSTGTYNEQFF
NA	16	NA	TRBV5-1	TRBJ2-7	TGCGCCAGCAAAGTGAATGGAGGACCGAGCTCCTACGAGCAGTACTTC	CASKVNGGPSSYEQYF